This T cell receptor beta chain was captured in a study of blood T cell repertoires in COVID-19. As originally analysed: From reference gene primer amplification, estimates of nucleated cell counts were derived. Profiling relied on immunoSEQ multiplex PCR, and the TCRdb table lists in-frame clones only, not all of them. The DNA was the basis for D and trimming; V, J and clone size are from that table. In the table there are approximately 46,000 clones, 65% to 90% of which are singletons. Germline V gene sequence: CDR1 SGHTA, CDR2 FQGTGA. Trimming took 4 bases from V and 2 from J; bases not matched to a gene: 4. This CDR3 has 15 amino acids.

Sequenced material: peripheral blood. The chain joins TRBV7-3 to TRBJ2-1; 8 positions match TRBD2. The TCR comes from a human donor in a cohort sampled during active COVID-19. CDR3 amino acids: CASSSVAGTYNEQFF. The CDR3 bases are TGTGCCAGCAGCTCCGTAGCGGGGACCTACAATGAGCAGTTCTTC.